The TCR beta chain described here comes from a study of T cell responses to AZD1222 COVID-19 vaccine. Measured with immunoSEQ multiplex PCR; TCRdb has only the in-frame clones, and not every one. The table includes approximately 150,000 clones, about 90% detected once. Germline CDR1 and CDR2: MDHEN and SYDVKM. This CDR3 has 15 amino acids. V was pared by 7 bases and J by 1 base, with 14 bases between. The sample consisted of peripheral blood, taken 28 days after the second dose of the MenACWY control vaccine. The V gene is TRBV28, the J gene TRBJ1-5; weak D call: TRBD1 (5 bases). The origin of this receptor is an adult who received the MenACWY meningococcal vaccine as a control. The CDR3 is CASTLGGSSNQPQHF. The CDR3 nucleotides read TGTGCCAGCACCTTGGGGGGGAGCAGCAATCAGCCCCAGCATTTT.